What follows is one TCR beta chain and its context. This entry belongs to a study of T cell changes during pregnancy in multiple sclerosis. Sequenced by immunoSEQ multiplex PCR; TCRdb stores in-frame clones only, minus some. The data contain 15,000 to 19,000 clones, around 83% of them singletons. Sample: CD8+ T cells from peripheral blood mononuclear cells, taken after pregnancy. The source is a female donor in good health, enrolled as a control in a pregnancy study.

Here the CDR3 DNA reads TGTGCCAGCAGTGACAGAGCGGGGGCGGATACGCAGTATTTT. Translation gives CASSDRAGADTQYF. The chain combines TRBV6-4 with TRBJ2-3; TRBD2 matches 8 bases. The CDR3 is 14 residues long. Germline CDR1 reads MRHNA; CDR2 reads SNTAGT. V shed 2 bases, J shed 6 bases, and the junction held 4 bases outside the gene matches.